This T cell receptor beta chain was sequenced in a study of long-term antiretroviral therapy in people with HIV. Study outcomes and limitations: CDR3 lengths in HIV samples spanned a narrower range than controls.

As concerns this clone: No antigen is known for it.

With survey level as its setting, the immunoSEQ assay was v3.0. Clones were read by immunoSEQ multiplex PCR, and TCRdb kept only the in-frame ones, dropping some. The profile shows fewer than 20,000 clones, around nine tenths of them singletons. CDR3 length: 15 amino acids. V lost 4 bases, J lost 13 bases, and 11 bases stayed unmatched. The V gene's germline CDR1 is SEHNR and CDR2 FQNEAQ (reference sequence). The source was unsorted PBMCs, collected 0.5 years after starting antiretroviral therapy. The sequence came from a man aged 40-50 years with HIV. V and J are TRBV7-9 and TRBJ2-1; TRBD2 matches at 12 bases. CDR3: CASSSTTSGSSDQFF. CDR3 in DNA: TGTGCCAGCAGCTCGACGACTAGCGGGAGTTCTGACCAGTTCTTC.